Below, one T cell receptor (beta chain) is given with its context. What it recognizes is unknown. The entry originates in a study of cytomegalovirus exposure and HLA in healthy donors. Study at large: A preliminary data release comprised 70 million to 95 million unique TCRs obtained from HLA-typed donors.

Use of 60 Vbeta and 13 Jbeta primers characterized the PCR. The assay was immunoSEQ multiplex PCR, and TCRdb's table has in-frame clones only and misses some. The repertoire holds around 110,000 clones, with 80% to 85% as singletons. Study-wide results and caveats: Several V segments, TRBV6-2 and TRBV6-3 among them, could not be told apart and were dropped.

V shed 5 bases and J 5 bases; nucleotides not matched to a gene: 7. CDR3 length: 14 residues. Germline V CDR1 and CDR2: LGHNA, YNFKEQ. This receptor was taken from a man younger than 40 in good health and CMV-seronegative. Sequenced sample: PBMCs. The chain joins TRBV4-2 to TRBJ1-1; TRBD1 aligns across 8 bases. This CDR3 reads CASSDLDRVTEAFF. CDR3 sequence (DNA): TGTGCCAGCAGCGACCTGGACAGGGTGACTGAAGCTTTCTTT.